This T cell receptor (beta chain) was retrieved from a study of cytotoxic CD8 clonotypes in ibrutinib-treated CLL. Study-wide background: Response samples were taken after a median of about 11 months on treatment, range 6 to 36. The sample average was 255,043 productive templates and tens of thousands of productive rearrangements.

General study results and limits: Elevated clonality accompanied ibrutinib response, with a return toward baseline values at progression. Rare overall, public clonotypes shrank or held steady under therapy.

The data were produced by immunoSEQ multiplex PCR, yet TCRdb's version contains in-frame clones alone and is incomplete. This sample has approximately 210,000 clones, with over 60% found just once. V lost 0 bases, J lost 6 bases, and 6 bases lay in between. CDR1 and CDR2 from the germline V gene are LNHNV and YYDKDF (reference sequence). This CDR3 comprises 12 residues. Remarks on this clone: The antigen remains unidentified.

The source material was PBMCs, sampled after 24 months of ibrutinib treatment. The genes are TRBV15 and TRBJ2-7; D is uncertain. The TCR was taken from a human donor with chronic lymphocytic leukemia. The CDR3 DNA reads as TGTGCCACCAGCAGAGATATCGGCGAGCAGTACTTC. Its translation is CATSRDIGEQYF.